The T cell receptor beta chain under discussion was sequenced for a study of shared clonotypes between healthy human individuals. There are a few counts of this clone. Deep-level running was used for the assay. The assay was immunoSEQ multiplex PCR, and TCRdb's table has in-frame clones only and misses some. The repertoire holds approximately 720,000 clones, with 72% as singletons. CDR1 and CDR2 (germline): SGHRS, YFSETQ. This CDR3 region has 16 residues. V lost 4 bases and J lost 1, with 17 bases in between. This chain uses TRBV5-1 with TRBJ1-2; possible D gene TRBD1, 5 bases. This TCR came from a woman in her 30s in good health. What was sequenced was memory CD4+ T cells sorted from blood. Subset denoted: CD45RA-negative fraction. In DNA, the CDR3 is TGCGCCAGCAGCATAGAACCGGGACCACTTAACTATGGCTACACCTTC. This translates into CASSIEPGPLNYGYTF.